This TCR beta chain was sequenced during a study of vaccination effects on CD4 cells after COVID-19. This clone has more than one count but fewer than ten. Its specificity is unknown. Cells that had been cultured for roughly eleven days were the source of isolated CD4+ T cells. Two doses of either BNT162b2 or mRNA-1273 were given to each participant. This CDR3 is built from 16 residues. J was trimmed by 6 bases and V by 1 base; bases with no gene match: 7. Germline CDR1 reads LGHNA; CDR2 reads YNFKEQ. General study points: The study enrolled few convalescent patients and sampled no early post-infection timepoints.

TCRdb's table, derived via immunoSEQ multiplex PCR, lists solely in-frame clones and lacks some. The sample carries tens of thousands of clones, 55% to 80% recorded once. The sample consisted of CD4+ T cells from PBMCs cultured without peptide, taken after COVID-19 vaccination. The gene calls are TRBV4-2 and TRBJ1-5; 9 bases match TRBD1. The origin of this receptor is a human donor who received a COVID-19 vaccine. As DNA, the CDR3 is TGTGCCAGCAGCCAAGTGGGACAGGGAACAGGTCAGCCCCAGCATTTT. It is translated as CASSQVGQGTGQPQHF.